This TCR beta chain was sequenced during a study of CD8 T cells in Susac syndrome. RNA was extracted with the RNeasy kit, and a quantity of about 0.5 to 1 ug was reverse transcribed using random hexamers. The CDR3 of TCR beta was amplified by immunoSEQ multiplex PCR across 54 Vbeta and 13 Jbeta. TCRdb called the immunoSEQ multiplex PCR reads again in MiXCR, with one record for every CDR3 protein. This table holds approximately 200,000 distinct CDR3 sequences, over 90% found once. Germline V lookup: CDR1 MNHEY, CDR2 SVGAGI. This CDR3 is built from 15 residues. The ends were cut back, 6 bases at V and 3 bases at J, with 12 bases in the middle. Sequencing of TCR beta was performed on blood CD8+ T cells and on blood CD4+ T cells.

Sequencing used CD4+ T cells from PBMCs. The TCR sequence derives from a human donor with multiple sclerosis. The gene calls are TRBV6-5 and TRBJ2-6, with D perhaps matching TRBD1 (6 bases). This CDR3 is CASRSTGYGANVLTF. CDR3 DNA: TGTGCCAGCAGATCGACAGGATATGGGGCCAACGTCCTGACTTTC.